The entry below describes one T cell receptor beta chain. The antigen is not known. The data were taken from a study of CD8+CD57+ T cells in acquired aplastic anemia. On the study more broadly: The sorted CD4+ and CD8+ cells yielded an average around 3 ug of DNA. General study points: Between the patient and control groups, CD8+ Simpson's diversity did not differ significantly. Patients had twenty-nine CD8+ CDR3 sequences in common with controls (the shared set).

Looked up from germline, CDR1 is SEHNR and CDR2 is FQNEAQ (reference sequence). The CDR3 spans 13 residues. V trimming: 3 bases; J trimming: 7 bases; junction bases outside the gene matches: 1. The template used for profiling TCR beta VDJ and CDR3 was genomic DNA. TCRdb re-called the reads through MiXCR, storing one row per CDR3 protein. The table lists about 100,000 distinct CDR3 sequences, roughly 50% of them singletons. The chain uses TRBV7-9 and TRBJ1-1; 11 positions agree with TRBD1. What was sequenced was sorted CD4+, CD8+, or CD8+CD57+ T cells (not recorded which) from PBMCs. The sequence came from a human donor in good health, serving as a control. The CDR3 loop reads CASSFGTGGEAFF. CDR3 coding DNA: TGTGCCAGCAGCTTCGGGACAGGGGGTGAAGCTTTCTTT.